Listed below are T cell receptor beta chains from one sample, sequenced in a study of vaccination effects on CD4 cells after COVID-19. Their antigens are not known. Profiling relied on immunoSEQ multiplex PCR, and the TCRdb table lists in-frame clones only, not all of them. This table holds 60,000 to 85,000 clones, around 69% found once. The sample was CD4+ T cells from PBMCs cultured with HCoV-229E spike peptides, taken after COVID-19 vaccination. All receptors derive from a human donor who received a COVID-19 vaccine. Each CDR3 is given with its conserved first and last residue. A D gene is named only where the DNA matches it firmly. Some rows mark clone size as missing; the rest say once, few, many or name a class of expanded clone.

J	size	V	D	CDR3	DNA
TRBJ2-5	NA	TRBV2	NA	CASSPGTETQYF	TGTGCCAGCAGCCCCGGGACAGAGACCCAGTACTTC
TRBJ2-2	NA	TRBV11-2	NA	CASSLSPGANTGELFF	TGTGCCAGCAGCTTATCCCCGGGGGCGAACACCGGGGAGCTGTTTTTT
TRBJ1-5	NA	TRBV28	NA	CASKSSTGDRNQPQHF	TGTGCCAGCAAATCCTCCACGGGAGATCGCAATCAGCCCCAGCATTTT
TRBJ2-1	NA	TRBV19	NA	CASSRKGVYNEQFF	TGTGCCAGTAGTCGGAAGGGAGTCTACAATGAGCAGTTCTTC
TRBJ2-5	once	TRBV19	TRBD2	CASSNQLAGAETQYF	TGTGCCAGTAGTAACCAACTAGCGGGGGCAGAGACCCAGTACTTC
TRBJ2-6	once	TRBV12-3/TRBV12-4	NA	CASSLRPVVLTF	TGTGCCAGCAGTTTGAGGCCTGTCGTCCTGACTTTC
TRBJ1-1	NA	TRBV14	NA	CASSVQGNTEAFF	TGTGCCAGCAGCGTACAGGGCAACACTGAAGCTTTCTTT
TRBJ2-3	NA	TRBV9	TRBD2	CASSAKKGGGSTDTQYF	TGTGCCAGCAGCGCTAAGAAGGGCGGGGGGTCAACAGATACGCAGTATTTT
TRBJ1-4	NA	TRBV6-6	NA	CASAMANEKLFF	TGTGCCAGCGCTATGGCGAATGAAAAACTGTTTTTT
TRBJ1-2	NA	TRBV12-3/TRBV12-4	NA	CASTRQYNYGYTF	TGTGCCAGCACAAGGCAGTATAACTATGGCTACACCTTC
TRBJ1-1	NA	TRBV5-1	NA	CASSQIQNTEAFF	TGCGCCAGCAGCCAGATACAGAACACTGAAGCTTTCTTT
TRBJ1-2	NA	TRBV18	NA	CASSPIREGYGYTF	TGTGCCAGCTCACCAATAAGGGAAGGATATGGCTACACCTTC